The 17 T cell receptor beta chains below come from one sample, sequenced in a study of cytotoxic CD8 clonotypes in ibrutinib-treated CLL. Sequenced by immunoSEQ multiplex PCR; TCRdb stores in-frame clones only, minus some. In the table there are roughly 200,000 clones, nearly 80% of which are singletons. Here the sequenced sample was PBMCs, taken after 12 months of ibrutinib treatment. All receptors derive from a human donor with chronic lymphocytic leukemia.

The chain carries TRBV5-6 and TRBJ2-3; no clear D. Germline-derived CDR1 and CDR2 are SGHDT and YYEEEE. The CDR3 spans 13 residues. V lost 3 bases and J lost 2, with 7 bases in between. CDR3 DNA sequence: TGTGCCAGCAGCTGGGTGACCACAGATACGCAGTATTTT. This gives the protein CASSWVTTDTQYF.

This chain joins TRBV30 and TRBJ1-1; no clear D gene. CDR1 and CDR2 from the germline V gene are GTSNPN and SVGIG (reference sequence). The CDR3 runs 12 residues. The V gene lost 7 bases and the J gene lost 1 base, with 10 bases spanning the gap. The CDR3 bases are TGTGCCTCTGATATTGGGAACACTGAAGCTTTCTTT. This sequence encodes CASDIGNTEAFF.

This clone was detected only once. CDR3 coding DNA: TGTGCCAGCACTCTTCCGGGAGTGGAGACCCAGTACTTC. This encodes CASTLPGVETQYF. The chain recombines TRBV2 with TRBJ2-5; the D gene is possibly TRBD2 (6 bases). The CDR3 consists of 13 residues. The V gene's germline CDR1 is SNHLY and CDR2 FYNNEI. Trimming shortened V by 7 bases and J by 5 bases, and 14 bases separated the two germline ends.

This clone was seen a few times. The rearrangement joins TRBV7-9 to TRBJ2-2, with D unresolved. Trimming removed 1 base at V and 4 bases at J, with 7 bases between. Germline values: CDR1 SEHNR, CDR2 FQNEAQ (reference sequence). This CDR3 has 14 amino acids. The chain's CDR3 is CASSLELSTGELFF. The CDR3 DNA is TGTGCCAGCAGCTTAGAGCTTAGCACCGGGGAGCTGTTTTTT.

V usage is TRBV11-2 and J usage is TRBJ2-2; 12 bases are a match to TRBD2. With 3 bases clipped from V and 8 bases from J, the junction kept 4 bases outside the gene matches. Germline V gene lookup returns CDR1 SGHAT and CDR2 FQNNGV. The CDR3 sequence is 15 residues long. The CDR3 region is CASSFTGTSGGELFF. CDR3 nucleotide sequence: TGTGCCAGCAGCTTCACCGGGACTAGCGGGGGGGAGCTGTTTTTT.

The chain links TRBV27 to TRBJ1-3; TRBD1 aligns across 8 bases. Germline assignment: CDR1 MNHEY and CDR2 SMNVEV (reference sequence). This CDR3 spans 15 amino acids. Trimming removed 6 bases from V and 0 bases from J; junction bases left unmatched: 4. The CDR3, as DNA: TGTGCCAGCAGCGTAACAGGGGGCTCTGGAAACACCATATATTTT. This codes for CASSVTGGSGNTIYF.

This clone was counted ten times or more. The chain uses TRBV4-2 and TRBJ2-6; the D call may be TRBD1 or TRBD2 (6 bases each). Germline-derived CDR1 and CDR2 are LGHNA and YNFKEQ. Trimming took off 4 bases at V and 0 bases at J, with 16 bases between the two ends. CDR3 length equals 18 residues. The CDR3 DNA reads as TGTGCCAGCAGCCGGCCCCGGGGGCCCGTCTCTGGGGCCAACGTCCTGACTTTC. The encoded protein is CASSRPRGPVSGANVLTF.

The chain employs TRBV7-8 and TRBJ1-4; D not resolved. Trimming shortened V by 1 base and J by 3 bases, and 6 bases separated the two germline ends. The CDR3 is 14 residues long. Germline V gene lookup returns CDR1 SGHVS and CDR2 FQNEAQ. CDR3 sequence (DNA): TGTGCCAGCAGCTTAGGGCCAGCTAATGAAAAACTGTTTTTT. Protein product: CASSLGPANEKLFF.

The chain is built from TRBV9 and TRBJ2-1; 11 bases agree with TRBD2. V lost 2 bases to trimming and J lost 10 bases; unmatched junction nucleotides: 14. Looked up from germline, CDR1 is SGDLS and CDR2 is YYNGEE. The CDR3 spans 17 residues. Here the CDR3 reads CASSVQGGLAARGEQFF. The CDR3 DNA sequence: TGTGCCAGCAGCGTGCAGGGGGGACTAGCGGCTCGCGGCGAGCAGTTCTTC.

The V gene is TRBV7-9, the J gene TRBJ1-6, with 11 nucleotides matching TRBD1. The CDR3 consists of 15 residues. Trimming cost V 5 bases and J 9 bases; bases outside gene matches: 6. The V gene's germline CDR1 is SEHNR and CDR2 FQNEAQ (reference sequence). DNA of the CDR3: TGTGCCAGCAGCACAATGGGACAGGGGGGTTCACCCCTCCACTTT. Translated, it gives CASSTMGQGGSPLHF.

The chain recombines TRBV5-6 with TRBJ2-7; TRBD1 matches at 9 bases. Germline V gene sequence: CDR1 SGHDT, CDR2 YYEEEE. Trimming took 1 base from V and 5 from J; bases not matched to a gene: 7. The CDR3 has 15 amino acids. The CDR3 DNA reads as TGTGCCAGCAGCTTGAGTGGGACAGGGATCGACGAGCAGTACTTC. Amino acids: CASSLSGTGIDEQYF.

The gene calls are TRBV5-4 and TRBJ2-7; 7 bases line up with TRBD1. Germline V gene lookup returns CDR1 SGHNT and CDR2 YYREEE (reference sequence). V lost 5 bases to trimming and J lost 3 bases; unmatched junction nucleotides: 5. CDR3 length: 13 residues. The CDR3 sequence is CASRDRWNYEQYF. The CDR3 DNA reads TGTGCCAGCAGGGACAGGTGGAACTACGAGCAGTACTTC.

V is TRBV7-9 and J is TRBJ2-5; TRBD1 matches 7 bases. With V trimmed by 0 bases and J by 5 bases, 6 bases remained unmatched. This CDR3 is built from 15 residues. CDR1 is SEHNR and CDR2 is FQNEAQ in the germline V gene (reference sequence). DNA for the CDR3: TGTGCCAGCAGCTTAGCGGGGGACAGAGGGGAGACCCAGTACTTC. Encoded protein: CASSLAGDRGETQYF.

The CDR3 sequence: CASSPQDLPYEQYF. The CDR3 DNA follows: TGTGCCAGCAGCCCCCAGGACCTGCCCTACGAGCAGTACTTC. V and J are TRBV7-6 and TRBJ2-7; unclear D gene. The V end lost 5 bases, the J end lost 2 bases, and 13 bases lay between the germline ends. The CDR3 has 14 amino acids. Germline assignment: CDR1 SGHVS and CDR2 FNYEAQ. The variable domain in full, completed from reference TRBV7-6 and TRBJ2-7, reads GAGVSQSPRYKVTKRGQDVALRCDPISGHVSLYWYRQALGQGPEFLTYFNYEAQQDKSGLPNDRFSAERPEGSISTLTIQRTEQRDSAMYRCASSPQDLPYEQYFGPGTRLTVT.

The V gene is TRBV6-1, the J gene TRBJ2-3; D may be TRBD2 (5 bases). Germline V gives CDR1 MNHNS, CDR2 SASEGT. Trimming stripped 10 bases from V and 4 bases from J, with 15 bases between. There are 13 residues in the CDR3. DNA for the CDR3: TGTGCCATCGGGGTTTTCGGGGCAGATACGCAGTATTTT. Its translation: CAIGVFGADTQYF.

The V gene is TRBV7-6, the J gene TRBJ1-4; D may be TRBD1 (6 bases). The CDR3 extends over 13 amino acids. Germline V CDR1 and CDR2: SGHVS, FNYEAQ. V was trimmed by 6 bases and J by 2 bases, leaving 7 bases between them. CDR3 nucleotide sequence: TGTGCCAGCAGTAGGGGGACTAATGAAAAACTGTTTTTT. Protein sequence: CASSRGTNEKLFF.

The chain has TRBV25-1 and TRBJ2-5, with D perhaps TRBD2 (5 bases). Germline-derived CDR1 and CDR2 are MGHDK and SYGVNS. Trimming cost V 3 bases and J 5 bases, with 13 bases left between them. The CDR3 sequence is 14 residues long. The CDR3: CASSDGRDRETQYF. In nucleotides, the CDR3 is TGTGCCAGCAGTGATGGTCGGGATCGGGAGACCCAGTACTTC.